This T cell receptor beta chain was captured by sequencing in a study of OX40 agonist ivuxolimab in advanced cancers. Repertoires were generated with immunoSEQ multiplex PCR, while TCRdb's copy carries only in-frame clones and drops some. Counted here are some 59,000 clones, about nine tenths occurring once; the ten biggest clones make up 5% to 5.5%. V was clipped by 4 bases and J by 4 bases, with 14 bases between them. The CDR3 totals 15 residues. Germline loops: CDR1 MNHEY, CDR2 SMNVEV (reference sequence). The V and J genes are TRBV27 and TRBJ1-5; D may be TRBD1 (6 bases). The sample was CD4+ or CD8+ T cells sorted from blood, taken in a trial of the OX40 agonist ivuxolimab. The source is an adult with an advanced solid tumor such as melanoma, head and neck, liver or kidney cancer. CDR3 amino acids: CASSSGAGRNQPQHF. The CDR3 region has the DNA TGTGCCAGCAGTTCAGGGGCGGGGAGGAATCAGCCCCAGCATTTT.